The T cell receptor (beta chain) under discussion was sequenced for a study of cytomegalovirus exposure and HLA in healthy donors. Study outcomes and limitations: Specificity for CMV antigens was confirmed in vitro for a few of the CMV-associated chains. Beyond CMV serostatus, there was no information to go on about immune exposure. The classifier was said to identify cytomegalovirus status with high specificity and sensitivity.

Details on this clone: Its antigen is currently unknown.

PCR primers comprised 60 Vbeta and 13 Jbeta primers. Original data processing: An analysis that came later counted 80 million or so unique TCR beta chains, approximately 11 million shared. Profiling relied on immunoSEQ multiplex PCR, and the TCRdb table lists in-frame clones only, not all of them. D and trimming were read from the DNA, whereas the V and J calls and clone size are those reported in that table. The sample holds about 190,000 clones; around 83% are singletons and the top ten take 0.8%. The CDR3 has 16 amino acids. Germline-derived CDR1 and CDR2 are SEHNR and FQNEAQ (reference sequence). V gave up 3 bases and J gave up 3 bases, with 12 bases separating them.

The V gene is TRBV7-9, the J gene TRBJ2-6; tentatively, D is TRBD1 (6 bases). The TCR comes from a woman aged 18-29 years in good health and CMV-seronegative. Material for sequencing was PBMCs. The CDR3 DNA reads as TGTGCCAGCAGCTTCCCAGGGGACGGTGGGGCCAACGTCCTGACTTTC. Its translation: CASSFPGDGGANVLTF.